The 14 T cell receptor beta chains listed next were all sequenced from one sample in a study of lymphopenia after photon versus proton radiotherapy. The repertoire was sequenced with immunoSEQ multiplex PCR; TCRdb's copy has only in-frame clones and lacks some. Found here are 25,000 to 35,000 clones, 90% of them singletons; the top ten hold approximately 6.6%. Sequenced material: peripheral blood, taken from a patient treated with photon-based radiotherapy. The source is a woman in her fifties or sixties with pancreatic cancer.

This chain connects TRBV28 to TRBJ2-1, with 12 bases lining up with TRBD2. Losses at the gene ends were 7 bases for V and 3 bases for J; bases not matched to a gene: 7. The CDR3 extends over 16 amino acids. Germline CDR1 reads MDHEN; CDR2 reads SYDVKM. This CDR3 is CASNTAGLAGYNEQFF. As DNA, the CDR3 is TGTGCCAGCAATACCGCGGGACTAGCGGGCTACAATGAGCAGTTCTTC.

The chain is built from TRBV9 and TRBJ2-7, with TRBD2 as a possible D gene (6 bases). This CDR3 has 16 residues. The germline V gene has CDR1 SGDLS and CDR2 YYNGEE. The V and J ends lost 4 bases and 1 base respectively, with 18 bases between them. The CDR3, as DNA: TGTGCCAGCAGCCTTCGGGCGGGGAGTTGGTCCTACGAGCAGTACTTC. The encoded protein is CASSLRAGSWSYEQYF.

The V and J genes are TRBV28 and TRBJ1-3; D is uncertain. V was shortened by 3 bases and J by 4 bases, with 13 bases between the two germline ends. Per the germline V gene, CDR1 is MDHEN and CDR2 is SYDVKM. This CDR3 has 15 residues. The CDR3 DNA is TGTGCCAGCAGTTTGTTCACAGCCTTGGGAAACACCATATATTTT. Protein product: CASSLFTALGNTIYF.

This chain links TRBV9 with TRBJ1-5; 8 bases fit TRBD1. After removal of 3 bases from V and 6 bases from J, the junction contained 5 bases not matched to a gene. Germline assignment: CDR1 SGDLS and CDR2 YYNGEE. The CDR3 contains 14 residues. This CDR3 reads CASSEQGGSQPQHF. In DNA form, the CDR3 reads TGTGCCAGCAGCGAACAGGGGGGAAGTCAGCCCCAGCATTTT.

The rearrangement joins TRBV9 to TRBJ1-3; D not certain. Germline lookup yields CDR1 SGDLS and CDR2 YYNGEE. Between the trimmed V and J ends, which lost 0 bases and 6 bases, there was a span of 7 bases. The CDR3 covers 13 residues. In DNA, the CDR3 is TGTGCCAGCAGCGTAGTCAACGAAAACACCATATATTTT. It translates to CASSVVNENTIYF.

This rearrangement joins TRBV5-4 to TRBJ2-7; D call uncertain. From germline, CDR1 is SGHNT and CDR2 YYREEE (reference sequence). The CDR3 loop spans 15 amino acids. Trimming removed 5 bases at V and 6 bases at J, with 21 bases between. The CDR3: CASSSFTRSESEQYF. CDR3 DNA sequence: TGTGCCAGCAGTTCGTTCACTCGGTCGGAGAGCGAGCAGTACTTC.

This clone was seen only once. The chain has TRBV19 and TRBJ1-5, with D tentatively TRBD1 (5 bases). V was shortened by 5 bases and J by 2 bases, with 10 bases between the two germline ends. The CDR3 covers 14 residues. CDR1 LNHDA and CDR2 SQIVND come from the germline V gene (reference sequence). CDR3 in amino acids: CASSSQGGNQPQHF. CDR3 nucleotides: TGTGCCAGTAGTTCCCAGGGTGGCAATCAGCCCCAGCATTTT.

The chain combines TRBV11-2 with TRBJ1-2; no clear D gene. V lost 0 bases, J lost 4 bases, and 12 bases lay in between. Germline V gene data show CDR1 as SGHAT and CDR2 as FQNNGV. CDR3 size: 15 residues. For the CDR3, the DNA is TGTGCCAGCAGCTTAGAGGGTACGATCGCCTATGGCTACACCTTC. Amino acid sequence: CASSLEGTIAYGYTF.

V and J are TRBV2 and TRBJ2-1; 9 bases match TRBD2. This CDR3 region has 16 residues. Germline V gives CDR1 SNHLY, CDR2 FYNNEI. With V trimmed by 6 bases and J by 8 bases, 14 bases remained unmatched. CDR3 DNA sequence: TGTGCCAGCAGGGAACACGCTAGCGGGATTATCGATGAGCAGTTCTTC. It encodes CASREHASGIIDEQFF.

J is TRBJ1-1 and V is TRBV28; D might be TRBD1 (5 bases). Trimming shortened V by 6 bases and J by 1 base, and 12 bases separated the two germline ends. There are 14 residues in the CDR3. Germline CDR1 is MDHEN and CDR2 is SYDVKM. The CDR3 DNA follows: TGTGCCAGCAGAGAGCCGGGGGAGAACACTGAAGCTTTCTTT. Translating it yields CASREPGENTEAFF.

The rearrangement uses TRBV10-3 and TRBJ1-1; D unresolved. Trimming took 3 bases from V and 3 from J, leaving 8 bases between them. This CDR3 is built from 13 residues. CDR1 ENHRY and CDR2 SYGVKD come from the germline V gene. The CDR3 nucleotides are TGTGCCATCAGTGATTCCGGGTACACTGAAGCTTTCTTT. Protein: CAISDSGYTEAFF.

The chain couples TRBV15 to TRBJ1-2; no reliable D call. This CDR3 comprises 12 residues. CDR1 is LNHNV and CDR2 is YYDKDF in the germline V gene (reference sequence). Trimming left V 0 bases short and J 7 bases short, with 6 bases between. DNA for the CDR3: TGTGCCACCAGCAGAGATCGCCGTGGCTACACCTTC. Amino acids: CATSRDRRGYTF. The entire variable domain, with the rest obtained from reference TRBV15 and TRBJ1-2, is as follows: DAMVIQNPRYQVTQFGKPVTLSCSQTLNHNVMYWYQQKSSQAPKLLFHYYDKDFNNEADTPDNFQSRRPNTSFCFLDIRSPGLGDTAMYLCATSRDRRGYTFGSGTRLTVV.

The chain joins TRBV30 to TRBJ1-5; 7 positions agree with TRBD1. The CDR3 is 14 residues long. Trimming took 0 bases from V and 6 from J; bases not matched to a gene: 5. Germline CDR1 is GTSNPN and CDR2 is SVGIG (reference sequence). CDR3: CAWSVKGAGQPQHF. DNA of the CDR3: TGTGCCTGGAGTGTAAAGGGGGCGGGTCAGCCCCAGCATTTT. The full variable domain, with the rest looked up from reference TRBV30 and TRBJ1-5, is SQTIHQWPATLVQPVGSPLSLECTVEGTSNPNLYWYRQAAGRGLQLLFYSVGIGQISSEVPQNLSASRPQDRQFILSSKKLLLSDSGFYLCAWSVKGAGQPQHFGDGTRLSIL.

This chain joins TRBV5-4 and TRBJ2-1; 9 bases agree with TRBD2. The CDR3 covers 16 residues. Trimming at V came to 4 bases and at J to 7 bases, leaving 12 bases not matched to a gene. Germline values: CDR1 SGHNT, CDR2 YYREEE (reference sequence). CDR3 bases: TGTGCCAGCAGCCCCCGCGGTAGCGGGAGAGTTAATGAGCAGTTCTTC. Its translation: CASSPRGSGRVNEQFF.